This T cell receptor (beta chain) was retrieved from a study of T cell clones after liver transplantation. Study-level information: TCRbeta sequencing after a pre-transplant mixed lymphocyte reaction identified graft-donor-reactive clones, later tracked in post-transplant blood. Samples came pre-transplant, pre-randomization before withdrawal, and post-randomization after withdrawal ended. Findings and limits, study-wide: Conclusions were preliminary, with small, heterogeneous patient groups.

As to this clone: The antigen is unknown.

Unstimulated PBMCs were sorted into CD3+CD4+ and CD3+CD8+ populations. Generated by immunoSEQ multiplex PCR, the TCRdb table keeps only in-frame clones and is missing some. The table includes some 80,000 clones, nearly 85% detected once. V was pared by 7 bases and J by 5 bases, with 17 bases between. This CDR3 has 14 amino acids. CDR1 is MNHEY and CDR2 is SVGAGI in the germline V gene. This clonotype was sampled from a human patient who received a liver transplant. Some T cells may be graft donor cells. The genes are TRBV6-5 and TRBJ1-1, with a tentative D call TRBD1 (6 bases). Material: CD4+ T cells from blood, obtained approximately 3.5 years after liver transplant. CDR3 DNA: TGTGCCAGCACCCGAGGGGGTTTGGGGACTGAAGCTTTCTTT. Its translation: CASTRGGLGTEAFF.